This T cell receptor beta chain was sequenced in a study of shared clonotypes between healthy human individuals. Study information: The donors, a couple of women and a few men, were aged 18 to 49.

CD45RA-negative memory and CD45RA+ naive subsets were split from the CD4+ cells. With respect to this clone: Its specificity is not known.

General study findings and limits: Sequencing depth was predicted to influence how clonotypes are shared among donors.

Libraries were prepared by immunoSEQ multiplex PCR; TCRdb keeps only in-frame clonotypes and omits some of them. The repertoire includes under 1,900,000 clones, approximately 98.5% of them detected once, and roughly 0.36% sits in the top ten. Sequencing used naive CD4+ T cells sorted from blood. Noted subset: CD45RA+ positively selected. This clonotype was obtained from a man aged 25 to 45 in good health.

The chain's CDR3 is CASSLGGDWNTEAFF. CDR3 bases: TGCGCCAGCAGCTTGGGAGGGGATTGGAACACTGAAGCTTTCTTT. The rearrangement links TRBV5-1 to TRBJ1-1; possibly TRBD1 for D (5 bases). Trimming removed 0 bases from V and 1 base from J, with 10 bases in between. This CDR3 has 15 amino acids. Germline V gene lookup returns CDR1 SGHRS and CDR2 YFSETQ.